Following are 17 T cell receptor beta chains from one sample sequenced in a study of cytomegalovirus exposure and HLA in healthy donors. The repertoire was sequenced with immunoSEQ multiplex PCR; TCRdb's copy has only in-frame clones and lacks some. The sample lists about 200,000 clones, roughly 88% occurring once. Specimen: PBMCs. These receptors were taken from a woman aged 18-29 years in good health and CMV-seronegative.

The table lists this clone with a few counts. The same CDR3 arises from other DNA sequences in this sample as well. J is TRBJ1-2 and V is TRBV29-1; 8 bases map to TRBD1. J lost 8 bases, V lost 6 bases, and 8 bases had no gene match. From germline, CDR1 is SQVTM and CDR2 ANQGSEA. This CDR3 is 12 amino acids long. The CDR3 region has the DNA TGCAGCGTGTCCAGGGGGCGCGAGGGCTACACCTTC. It is translated as CSVSRGREGYTF.

The chain links TRBV6-5 to TRBJ2-5; D remains ambiguous. Germline values: CDR1 MNHEY, CDR2 SVGAGI. Trimming removed 3 bases from V and 2 bases from J, with 7 bases in between. This CDR3 is 13 amino acids long. In DNA, the CDR3 is TGTGCCAGCAGTTATTATAATCAAGAGACCCAGTACTTC. Residues: CASSYYNQETQYF.

The chain couples TRBV19 to TRBJ1-5, with TRBD1 as a possible D gene (6 bases). With 1 base removed from V and 7 bases from J, the gap between germline ends came to 14 bases. The germline gives CDR1 LNHDA, CDR2 SQIVND (reference sequence). CDR3 size: 15 residues. The CDR3 sequence is CASSIGRGGIQPQHF. For the CDR3, the DNA is TGTGCCAGTAGTATAGGGAGGGGGGGAATCCAGCCCCAGCATTTT.

The rearrangement joins TRBV18 to TRBJ2-1; 7 bases are shared with TRBD2. CDR1 is KGHSH, CDR2 LQKENI, per germline. The CDR3 runs to 15 residues. With 2 bases clipped from V and 4 bases from J, the junction kept 5 bases outside the gene matches. The CDR3 coding sequence is TGTGCCAGCTCACCATGGCTAGCGGAGTACAATGAGCAGTTCTTC. Protein: CASSPWLAEYNEQFF.

The V and J genes are TRBV13 and TRBJ2-7; 8 positions agree with TRBD2. CDR1 is PRHDT, CDR2 FYEKMQ, per germline (reference sequence). With V trimmed by 4 bases and J by 0 bases, 2 bases remained unmatched. CDR3 length equals 14 residues. The CDR3 loop reads CASSSGTSSYEQYF. In DNA, the CDR3 is TGTGCCAGCAGCTCCGGGACTAGCTCCTACGAGCAGTACTTC.

This sequence joins TRBV2 and TRBJ2-5, with 11 bases lining up with TRBD2. The CDR3 has 14 residues. V lost 6 bases and J lost 2; bases outside the gene matches: 2. Germline V CDR1 and CDR2: SNHLY, FYNNEI. CDR3 DNA: TGTGCCAGCAGGGGACTAGCGGTACAAGAGACCCAGTACTTC. As protein: CASRGLAVQETQYF. Full variable domain (missing parts from reference TRBV2 and TRBJ2-5): EPEVTQTPSHQVTQMGQEVILRCVPISNHLYFYWYRQILGQKVEFLVSFYNNEISEKSEIFDDQFSVERPDGSNFTLKIRSTKLEDSAMYFCASRGLAVQETQYFGPGTRLLVL.

This chain links TRBV6-5 with TRBJ2-7; 9 nucleotides match TRBD1. V gave up 4 bases and J gave up 5 bases; unmatched junction bases: 6. The CDR3 is made up of 14 amino acids. CDR1 is MNHEY, CDR2 SVGAGI, per germline. The DNA of the CDR3 is TGTGCCAGCAGTTTAATCACAGGGGGCCACGAGCAGTACTTC. Translation gives CASSLITGGHEQYF.

The chain links TRBV28 to TRBJ2-7; TRBD1 matches at 10 bases. Germline CDR1 MDHEN, CDR2 SYDVKM. The CDR3 totals 17 residues. J gave up 4 bases and V 2 bases, and 11 bases lay outside the gene matches. The CDR3 DNA is TGTGCCAGCAGTTTACGGTCCCGACCGGGACAGGGGTACGAGCAGTACTTC. Protein: CASSLRSRPGQGYEQYF.

V gene TRBV6-1 combines with J gene TRBJ2-7; possible D gene TRBD1, 5 bases. V lost 3 bases and J lost 0, with 12 bases in between. CDR1 is MNHNS, CDR2 SASEGT, per germline. CDR3 length: 15 amino acids. CDR3 nucleotide sequence: TGTGCCAGCAGTGATCCAGGGATCGGCTCCTACGAGCAGTACTTC. As protein: CASSDPGIGSYEQYF.

The chain has TRBV6-5 and TRBJ1-2; a weak D match, TRBD1 (6 bases). The CDR3 sequence is 13 residues long. Trimming shortened V by 6 bases and J by 3 bases, and 11 bases separated the two germline ends. The germline V gene encodes CDR1 MNHEY and CDR2 SVGAGI. The CDR3 protein is CASRRGGHYGYTF. The CDR3 DNA follows: TGTGCCAGCAGGCGGGGGGGGCACTATGGCTACACCTTC.

This chain connects TRBV5-1 to TRBJ2-5; 9 positions match TRBD1. Per germline, CDR1 SGHRS and CDR2 YFSETQ. V lost 0 bases, J lost 5 bases, and 8 bases stayed unmatched. This CDR3 is built from 16 residues. This chain's CDR3 is CASSLDRGPEGETQYF. The CDR3 coding sequence is TGCGCCAGCAGCTTGGACAGGGGGCCCGAGGGGGAGACCCAGTACTTC.

The chain links TRBV7-2 to TRBJ1-4; TRBD1 matches 9 bases. Germline lookup yields CDR1 SGHTA and CDR2 FQGNSA. The CDR3 is 15 residues long. The V segment lost 5 bases and the J segment 8 bases; nucleotides outside the gene matches: 9. The CDR3 DNA is TGTGCCAGCAGCGCAAACAGGGGGCGGTTCGAAAAACTGTTTTTT. As protein: CASSANRGRFEKLFF.

The chain is built from TRBV6-1 and TRBJ1-5; 8 bases map to TRBD1. The J segment lost 0 bases and the V segment lost 3 bases, leaving 7 bases of the junction unmatched. Looked up from germline, CDR1 is MNHNS and CDR2 is SASEGT. This CDR3 spans 17 amino acids. The CDR3 DNA follows: TGTGCCAGCAGTGAGGTGGGGACAGGTTATAGCAATCAGCCCCAGCATTTT. Translating it yields CASSEVGTGYSNQPQHF.

This chain uses TRBV2 with TRBJ1-1, with 8 bases fitting TRBD1. The CDR3 covers 14 residues. V lost 6 bases to trimming and J lost 1 base; unmatched junction nucleotides: 4. The V gene's germline CDR1 is SNHLY and CDR2 FYNNEI. The CDR3 reads CASRHRGGNTEAFF. The CDR3, as DNA: TGTGCCAGCAGACACAGGGGGGGGAACACTGAAGCTTTCTTT.

This clone was counted between two and nine times. J is TRBJ2-2 and V is TRBV28; D is uncertain. Germline V lookup: CDR1 MDHEN, CDR2 SYDVKM. Trimming pared 2 bases from V and 3 bases from J, leaving 4 bases between. CDR3 length: 13 residues. The CDR3 spells CASSLVYTGELFF. CDR3 in DNA: TGTGCCAGCAGTTTAGTCTACACCGGGGAGCTGTTTTTT. The variable domain in full, with the rest retrieved from reference TRBV28 and TRBJ2-2, is DVKVTQSSRYLVKRTGEKVFLECVQDMDHENMFWYRQDPGLGLRLIYFSYDVKMKEKGDIPEGYSVSREKKERFSLILESASTNQTSMYLCASSLVYTGELFFGEGSRLTVL.

The chain combines TRBV28 with TRBJ1-2, with D perhaps TRBD1 (6 bases). Germline values: CDR1 MDHEN, CDR2 SYDVKM. V lost 8 bases to trimming and J lost 8 bases, with 21 bases between them. The CDR3 contains 14 residues. The CDR3 region has the DNA TGTGCCAGCGGCCCACAAACAGGGTCCTGGGGCTACACCTTC. This codes for CASGPQTGSWGYTF.

The chain joins TRBV28 to TRBJ2-7; D is possibly TRBD2 (5 bases). V shed 3 bases and J shed 9 bases, with 12 bases lying between them. From germline, CDR1 is MDHEN and CDR2 SYDVKM. The CDR3 has 12 residues. The CDR3 here is CASSLSLATQYF. The CDR3 bases are TGTGCCAGCAGTTTGAGCTTAGCGACGCAGTACTTC.